The rows below give T cell receptor beta chains drawn from one sample of a study of cytomegalovirus exposure and HLA in healthy donors. Measured with immunoSEQ multiplex PCR; TCRdb has only the in-frame clones, and not every one. The sample has about 77,000 clones; around three quarters are singletons. The sample comprised PBMCs. The receptor set was obtained from a man aged 40-49 years in good health and CMV-seronegative. Each CDR3 is given with its conserved first and last residue. A D gene is named only where the DNA matches it firmly. Rows may omit the clone size; those that give it use once, few, many or a size class.

D gene,V gene,clone size,J gene,CDR3 DNA,CDR3 protein
.,TRBV4-2,many,TRBJ2-7,TGTGCCAGCAGCCAAGGAATGACTTTTGGGGGTAGCGGAACCTACGAGCAGTACTTC,CASSQGMTFGGSGTYEQYF
.,TRBV6-5,.,TRBJ2-7,TGTGCCAGCAGGGGGCGTTTCTACGAGCAGTACTTC,CASRGRFYEQYF
TRBD1,TRBV6-1,.,TRBJ1-6,TGTGCCAGCAGTGAAAGGCCCGGGACAGGGTCGTATAATTCACCCCTCCACTTT,CASSERPGTGSYNSPLHF
TRBD1,TRBV5-1,.,TRBJ1-6,TGCGCCAGCAGCTTGGGGGGACAGGGAACAATTGTTTCACCCCTCCACTTT,CASSLGGQGTIVSPLHF
.,TRBV27,few,TRBJ1-1,TGTGCCAGCAGTTTAATGGGCCAGGGTGGATTGTCAGCTTTCTTT,CASSLMGQGGLSAFF
TRBD2,TRBV7-2,.,TRBJ2-5,TGTGCCAGCAGTTATTACAGCGGGGAACAAGAGACCCAGTACTTC,CASSYYSGEQETQYF
.,TRBV5-1,.,TRBJ1-3,TGCGCCAGCAGCCCTACGACAGGTAGCTCTGGAAACACCATATATTTT,CASSPTTGSSGNTIYF
.,TRBV19,.,TRBJ1-5,TGTGCCAGTAAGGACAGTCAGGGCTATAGCAATCAGCCCCAGCATTTT,CASKDSQGYSNQPQHF
TRBD1,TRBV12-5,.,TRBJ1-1,TGTGCTAGTGGCCCAGGACAGGGGTCGGACACTGAAGCTTTCTTT,CASGPGQGSDTEAFF
TRBD2,TRBV18,.,TRBJ2-5,TGTGCCAGCTCACCGCCGGGGGGGGCAGAGACCCAGTACTTC,CASSPPGGAETQYF
TRBD1,TRBV30,.,TRBJ1-4,TGTGCCTGGAGTACCACCGGGACAGCTAATGAAAAACTGTTTTTT,CAWSTTGTANEKLFF
TRBD1,TRBV25-1,.,TRBJ2-7,TGTGCCAGCAGGTGGGGACAGGGTGGAGAGCAGTACTTC,CASRWGQGGEQYF
.,TRBV6-5,.,TRBJ1-3,TGTGCCAGCAGTTACTCGAACGGGGTGTCTGGAAACACCATATATTTT,CASSYSNGVSGNTIYF
.,TRBV6-6,.,TRBJ1-2,TGTGCCAGCAGCATACCGCTCACTACAGGCTCCGGCTACACCTTC,CASSIPLTTGSGYTF
TRBD1,TRBV7-2,once,TRBJ2-3,TGTGCCGGGAACCAGGGGGCCGCAGATACGCAGTATTTT,CAGNQGAADTQYF
.,TRBV13,few,TRBJ1-1,TGTGCCAGCAGCGTAGACAGCTCAAACACTGAAGCTTTCTTT,CASSVDSSNTEAFF
TRBD1,TRBV6-1,.,TRBJ1-2,TGTGCCAGCAGTGAAGCAAGGGGACAGAACTATGGCTACACCTTC,CASSEARGQNYGYTF
.,TRBV5-6,.,TRBJ2-7,TGTGCCAGCAGCTTGGATCCGGCAGGAGAGCAGTACTTC,CASSLDPAGEQYF
.,TRBV11-1,.,TRBJ2-3,TGTGCCAGCAGCCTCGGTCTACCTAGCACAGATACGCAGTATTTT,CASSLGLPSTDTQYF
.,TRBV30,.,TRBJ2-1,TGTGCCTGGAGTGCCCCTTACAATGAGCAGTTCTTC,CAWSAPYNEQFF